A single sample is the source of the 28 T cell receptor beta chains below, sequenced in a study of blood T cell repertoires in COVID-19. Generated by immunoSEQ multiplex PCR, the TCRdb table keeps only in-frame clones and is missing some. The sample holds about 250,000 clones, under 85% seen once. The sequenced material came from peripheral blood. The receptors here all came from a woman aged 40-49 years with active or convalescent COVID-19.

This sequence joins TRBV7-3 and TRBJ2-2, with 7 nucleotides matching TRBD1. V was clipped by 6 bases and J by 4 bases; unmatched bases: 17. The CDR3 extends over 18 amino acids. Per germline, CDR1 SGHTA and CDR2 FQGTGA. CDR3 DNA: TGTGCCAGCAGGGGCGGTTTAGGGGGCGGTTCGAGCACCGGGGAGCTGTTTTTT. Residues: CASRGGLGGGSSTGELFF.

The chain joins TRBV27 to TRBJ1-3; D is uncertain. V gave up 2 bases and J gave up 0 bases, with 8 bases separating them. The CDR3 is made up of 15 amino acids. CDR1 and CDR2 (germline): MNHEY, SMNVEV (reference sequence). CDR3: CASSLEGASGNTIYF. CDR3 DNA: TGTGCCAGCAGTTTAGAAGGAGCCTCTGGAAACACCATATATTTT.

V usage is TRBV3-1 (or the pseudogene TRBV3-2) and J usage is TRBJ2-7; D gene ambiguous. The germline CDR1 and CDR2 sequences are LGHDT and YNNKEL (reference sequence). Trimming removed 5 bases from V and 3 bases from J, with 5 bases in between. The CDR3 runs to 11 residues. The CDR3 reads CASSYSYEQYF. DNA of the CDR3: TGTGCCAGCAGCTACAGCTACGAGCAGTACTTC.

V gene TRBV9 combines with J gene TRBJ2-1; 8 bases align to TRBD2. With 6 bases clipped from V and 7 bases from J, the junction kept 6 bases outside the gene matches. The CDR3 loop spans 13 amino acids. CDR1 is SGDLS and CDR2 is YYNGEE in the germline V gene. Here the CDR3 reads CASTGGARNEQFF. The CDR3 DNA follows: TGTGCCAGCACGGGGGGGGCTCGTAATGAGCAGTTCTTC.

The chain recombines TRBV11-3 with TRBJ2-1; TRBD1 agrees at 7 bases. CDR3 length equals 13 residues. Trimming removed 5 bases from V and 6 bases from J; junction bases left unmatched: 4. Germline V gene sequence: CDR1 SGHNT, CDR2 YENEEA. The CDR3 coding sequence is TGTGCCAGCAGCCCCCGGACAGGCAATGAGCAGTTCTTC. Residues: CASSPRTGNEQFF.

The CDR3 region has the DNA TGCGCCAGCAGCCCCGGAGGGGGGGCCTTCCCTGAAGCTTTCTTT. Its translation: CASSPGGGAFPEAFF. V gene TRBV5-1 combines with J gene TRBJ1-1, with D possibly TRBD1 on 6 matching bases. This CDR3 spans 15 amino acids. V shed 4 bases and J shed 6 bases, with 19 bases lying between them. Germline V gene lookup returns CDR1 SGHRS and CDR2 YFSETQ.

This rearrangement joins TRBV6-1 to TRBJ1-6, with D uncertain. Germline CDR1 MNHNS, CDR2 SASEGT. V was pared by 3 bases and J by 5 bases, with 2 bases between. The CDR3 contains 12 residues. The CDR3 DNA sequence: TGTGCCAGCAGTGACGATAATTCACCCCTCCACTTT. Translated: CASSDDNSPLHF.

J is TRBJ2-7 and V is TRBV18; the D is unclear. The CDR3 spans 13 residues. V was cut by 2 bases and J by 3 bases, with 8 bases left in between. The V gene's germline CDR1 is KGHSH and CDR2 LQKENI. The DNA of the CDR3 is TGTGCCAGCTCACCAGAAGAGCTCTACGAGCAGTACTTC. This sequence encodes CASSPEELYEQYF.

The table lists this clone with a few counts. V gene TRBV29-1 combines with J gene TRBJ2-4; 10 bases agree with TRBD1. Losses at the gene ends were 7 bases for V and 1 base for J; bases not matched to a gene: 7. The CDR3 has 15 amino acids. CDR1 is SQVTM, CDR2 ANQGSEA, per germline. DNA of the CDR3: TGCAGCGCACGACCGGGACAGGGGGCCAAAAACATTCAGTACTTC. Its translation: CSARPGQGAKNIQYF.

V gene TRBV11-2 combines with J gene TRBJ1-5; D unclear. Trimming pared 5 bases from V and 3 bases from J, leaving 14 bases between. The CDR3 runs to 15 residues. The germline gives CDR1 SGHAT, CDR2 FQNNGV. The CDR3 coding sequence is TGTGCCAGCAGCCCAGAGGGCGGTCCCAATCAGCCCCAGCATTTT. This sequence encodes CASSPEGGPNQPQHF.

The J gene is TRBJ1-2, the V gene TRBV5-1, with TRBD1 matching 9 bases. CDR1 SGHRS and CDR2 YFSETQ come from the germline V gene. The junction had 9 bases not matched to a gene; V was cut back by 4 bases and J by 8 bases. The CDR3 is 14 amino acids. CDR3: CASSAGQGLGGYTF. The CDR3 nucleotides read TGCGCCAGCAGCGCCGGACAGGGGTTAGGGGGCTACACCTTC. Complete variable domain (other parts from reference TRBV5-1 and TRBJ1-2): KAGVTQTPRYLIKTRGQQVTLSCSPISGHRSVSWYQQTPGQGLQFLFEYFSETQRNKGNFPGRFSGRQFSNSRSEMNVSTLELGDSALYLCASSAGQGLGGYTFGSGTRLTVV.

This clone was counted once. The chain joins TRBV6-5 to TRBJ1-1; unclear D gene. Per germline, CDR1 MNHEY and CDR2 SVGAGI. This CDR3 region has 12 residues. Trimming pared 10 bases from V and 4 bases from J, leaving 13 bases between. CDR3 protein: CATSVGSTEAFF. The DNA of the CDR3 is TGTGCCACTTCGGTGGGCAGCACTGAAGCTTTCTTT.

In its sample, this clone was seen a few times. The CDR3 coding sequence is TGTGCCAGCAGCTCCAGGAGGGTAGATGAGCAGTTCTTC. Its protein is CASSSRRVDEQFF. The rearrangement joins TRBV7-2 to TRBJ2-1, with D tentatively TRBD2 (6 bases). The germline V gene encodes CDR1 SGHTA and CDR2 FQGNSA. V shed 4 bases and J shed 8 bases, with 12 bases lying between them. The CDR3 is 13 residues long.

This clone turned up a few times. V usage is TRBV6-5 and J usage is TRBJ1-2; D uncertain. Germline loops: CDR1 MNHEY, CDR2 SVGAGI. Trimming left V 5 bases short and J 4 bases short, with 11 bases between. This CDR3 is 13 amino acids long. CDR3: CASSSRSGYGYTF. CDR3 nucleotide sequence: TGTGCCAGCAGTAGTCGTAGTGGCTATGGCTACACCTTC.

The gene calls are TRBV10-1 and TRBJ2-1; 7 nucleotides agree with TRBD1. The CDR3 totals 14 residues. Per germline, CDR1 WNHNN and CDR2 SYGVQD (reference sequence). The V gene end was trimmed by 5 bases and the J gene end by 2 bases; junction bases not matched to a gene: 3. The CDR3 DNA sequence: TGCGCCAGCAGTACGGGACAGCCCTACAATGAGCAGTTCTTC. It translates to CASSTGQPYNEQFF.

V usage is TRBV11-2 and J usage is TRBJ2-1; 8 nucleotides line up with TRBD2. Germline-derived CDR1 and CDR2 are SGHAT and FQNNGV. The CDR3 is 14 amino acids. Losses at the gene ends were 3 bases for V and 5 bases for J; bases not matched to a gene: 3. CDR3 in DNA: TGTGCCAGCAGCTTTACGGGGGGGGACAATGAGCAGTTCTTC. Encoded protein: CASSFTGGDNEQFF.

The V gene is TRBV19, the J gene TRBJ2-2; the match to TRBD2 covers 7 bases. Germline V CDR1 and CDR2: LNHDA, SQIVND (reference sequence). Trimming removed 7 bases from V and 5 bases from J; junction bases left unmatched: 7. The length of the CDR3 is 14 residues. The CDR3 protein is CASTTSVQTGELFF. CDR3 DNA sequence: TGTGCCAGTACTACTAGCGTCCAAACCGGGGAGCTGTTTTTT. The full variable domain, completed using reference TRBV19 and TRBJ2-2, is DGGITQSPKYLFRKEGQNVTLSCEQNLNHDAMYWYRQDPGQGLRLIYYSQIVNDFQKGDIAEGYSVSREKKESFPLTVTSAQKNPTAFYLCASTTSVQTGELFFGEGSRLTVL.

This clone was recorded a few times. The chain recombines TRBV2 with TRBJ1-2; D is possibly TRBD1 (5 bases). V was shortened by 4 bases and J by 3 bases, with 9 bases between the two germline ends. Germline V gene data show CDR1 as SNHLY and CDR2 as FYNNEI. This CDR3 has 13 residues. As DNA, the CDR3 is TGTGCCAGCAGTGGATCCAGGGACTATGGCTACACCTTC. Protein product: CASSGSRDYGYTF.

The chain combines TRBV6-5 with TRBJ1-1; possibly TRBD1 for D (6 bases). Germline V gene lookup returns CDR1 MNHEY and CDR2 SVGAGI. This CDR3 spans 14 amino acids. Trimming removed 6 bases at V and 1 base at J, with 12 bases between. CDR3 residues: CASSPGVANTEAFF. The CDR3 DNA reads TGTGCCAGCAGCCCAGGGGTGGCGAACACTGAAGCTTTCTTT.

The chain uses TRBV18 and TRBJ1-5, with TRBD1 identical over 8 bases. The CDR3 sequence is 14 residues long. Per germline, CDR1 KGHSH and CDR2 LQKENI. The ends lost 3 bases at V and 4 bases at J; junction bases unmatched: 2. The CDR3: CASSPRQGNQPQHF. CDR3 in DNA: TGTGCCAGCTCACCGCGACAGGGGAATCAGCCCCAGCATTTT.

This rearrangement joins TRBV4-1 to TRBJ2-3, with a tentative D call TRBD2 (5 bases). The CDR3 consists of 14 residues. Germline V gene data show CDR1 as MGHRA and CDR2 as YSYEKL. Deletions cut 4 bases from V and 1 base from J, with 9 bases between. This CDR3 is CASSPLEGTDTQYF. Written as DNA, the CDR3 is TGCGCCAGCAGCCCCCTGGAGGGCACAGATACGCAGTATTTT.

This clone was counted only a few times. The chain has TRBV5-1 and TRBJ1-1; the D gene is possibly TRBD1 (6 bases). CDR1 is SGHRS and CDR2 is YFSETQ in the germline V gene. The V gene lost 3 bases and the J gene lost 1 base, with 10 bases spanning the gap. CDR3 length: 14 residues. The CDR3 nucleotides read TGCGCCAGCAGCTGGGGGCAGTCGAACACTGAAGCTTTCTTT. It yields the protein CASSWGQSNTEAFF.

In nucleotides, the CDR3 is TGTGCCAGCAGTGATCCCGCCCGGGGCTACACCTTC. This encodes CASSDPARGYTF. The V call is TRBV25-1, the J call TRBJ1-2; D uncertain. The V gene's germline CDR1 is MGHDK and CDR2 SYGVNS. CDR3 length equals 12 residues. The V and J ends lost 3 bases and 8 bases respectively, with 10 bases between them.

V and J are TRBV6-5 and TRBJ2-5; D might be TRBD1 (6 bases). This CDR3 spans 11 amino acids. Germline lookup yields CDR1 MNHEY and CDR2 SVGAGI. V was trimmed by 8 bases and J by 5 bases, leaving 9 bases between them. The CDR3 DNA follows: TGTGCCAGCCATAGGGGGGAGACCCAGTACTTC. It specifies CASHRGETQYF.

The chain has TRBV11-2 and TRBJ2-1, with D uncertain. Germline loops: CDR1 SGHAT, CDR2 FQNNGV. Deletions cut 5 bases from V and 9 bases from J, with 8 bases between. The CDR3 spans 11 residues. The CDR3 reads CASSPLSEQFF. In nucleotides, the CDR3 is TGTGCCAGCAGCCCGCTAAGTGAGCAGTTCTTC.

The chain carries TRBV10-3 and TRBJ2-5; 8 nucleotides align to TRBD1. The germline V gene encodes CDR1 ENHRY and CDR2 SYGVKD. Trimming took 5 bases from V and 5 from J; bases not matched to a gene: 7. The CDR3 loop spans 14 amino acids. CDR3 residues: CAISQLTGDETQYF. CDR3 coding DNA: TGTGCCATCAGTCAATTGACAGGGGACGAGACCCAGTACTTC.

This clone was counted a few times. CDR3 bases: TGCGCCAGCAGCTTGGGCGGGGGGGACAGCTGGCCTCCCCTCTATGGCTACACCTTC. This translates into CASSLGGGDSWPPLYGYTF. The chain has TRBV5-1 and TRBJ1-2; 7 bases fit TRBD1. The CDR3 is 19 residues long. J gave up 4 bases and V 0 bases, and 18 bases lay outside the gene matches. The germline gives CDR1 SGHRS, CDR2 YFSETQ.

V is TRBV5-1 and J is TRBJ1-6, with D hard to call. CDR1 is SGHRS and CDR2 is YFSETQ in the germline V gene. There are 16 residues in the CDR3. Trimming removed 4 bases at V and 6 bases at J, with 17 bases between. Here the CDR3 DNA reads TGCGCCAGCAGCAATCCGACCCAGCGCTCTAATTCACCCCTCCACTTT. Its protein product is CASSNPTQRSNSPLHF.